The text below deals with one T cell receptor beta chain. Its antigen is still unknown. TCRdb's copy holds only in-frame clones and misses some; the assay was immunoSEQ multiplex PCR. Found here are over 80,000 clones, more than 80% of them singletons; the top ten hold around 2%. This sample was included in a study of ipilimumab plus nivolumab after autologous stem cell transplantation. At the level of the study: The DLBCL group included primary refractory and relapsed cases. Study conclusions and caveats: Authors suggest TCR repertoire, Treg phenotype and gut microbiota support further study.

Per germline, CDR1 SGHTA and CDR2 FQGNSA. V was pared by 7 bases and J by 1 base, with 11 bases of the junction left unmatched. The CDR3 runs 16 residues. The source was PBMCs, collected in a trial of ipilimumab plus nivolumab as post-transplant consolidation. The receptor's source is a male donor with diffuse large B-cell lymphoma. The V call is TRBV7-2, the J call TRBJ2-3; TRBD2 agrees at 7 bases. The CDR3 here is CASTGQGLLRTDTQYF. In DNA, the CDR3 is TGTGCCAGCACCGGTCAGGGACTACTTCGCACAGATACGCAGTATTTT.